This entry lists 21 T cell receptor beta chains sequenced from one sample in a study of cytomegalovirus exposure and HLA in healthy donors. Amplification used 60 Vbeta primers and 13 Jbeta primers. Produced via immunoSEQ multiplex PCR; TCRdb's table is partial and in-frame only. This sample yields tens of thousands of clones, of which approximately 79% are seen a single time; about 12% belongs to the top ten. Sequenced material: PBMCs. The source of these receptors is a middle-aged woman in good health and CMV-seropositive.

This chain links TRBV7-9 with TRBJ2-7; D may be TRBD2 (5 bases). Trimming took off 3 bases at V and 3 bases at J, with 12 bases between the two ends. The CDR3 is 14 residues long. Germline values: CDR1 SEHNR, CDR2 FQNEAQ (reference sequence). The CDR3, as DNA: TGTGCCAGCAGCTTGACCGGGGTAATCTACGAGCAGTACTTC. Its protein is CASSLTGVIYEQYF.

The gene calls are TRBV7-3 and TRBJ2-5; 11 bases agree with TRBD1. The CDR3 runs to 16 residues. V was pared by 5 bases and J by 4 bases, with 9 bases of the junction left unmatched. Per the germline V gene, CDR1 is SGHTA and CDR2 is FQGTGA. CDR3 residues: CASSPGTGGFVETQYF. As DNA, the CDR3 is TGTGCCAGCAGCCCTGGGACAGGGGGGTTTGTAGAGACCCAGTACTTC.

The J gene is TRBJ2-1, the V gene TRBV9; 9 bases map to TRBD2. After removal of 3 bases from V and 4 bases from J, the junction contained 8 bases not matched to a gene. Germline V gives CDR1 SGDLS, CDR2 YYNGEE. This CDR3 spans 16 amino acids. CDR3 bases: TGTGCCAGCAGCGCACATAGCGGGGGCCTTTACAATGAGCAGTTCTTC. Protein sequence: CASSAHSGGLYNEQFF.

The chain carries TRBV19 and TRBJ1-2, with 8 nucleotides matching TRBD1. The CDR3 is 15 residues long. The trim removed 4 bases at V and 6 bases at J, leaving 10 bases unmatched. CDR1 is LNHDA and CDR2 is SQIVND in the germline V gene (reference sequence). The CDR3: CASSTTRDRGHGYTF. The CDR3 nucleotides read TGTGCCAGTAGTACCACCCGAGACAGGGGACATGGCTACACCTTC.

This clone has only one observation. The chain recombines TRBV18 with TRBJ2-3, with 9 positions matching TRBD2. The junction had 8 bases not matched to a gene; V was cut back by 1 base and J by 3 bases. The CDR3 is 17 amino acids. Germline-derived CDR1 and CDR2 are KGHSH and LQKENI. CDR3 bases: TGTGCCAGCTCACCACAGGGACTAGCCCTGGGAACAGATACGCAGTATTTT. Amino acids: CASSPQGLALGTDTQYF.

The chain employs TRBV19 and TRBJ2-3; 7 bases line up with TRBD2. CDR3 length equals 13 residues. V lost 10 bases and J lost 3; bases outside the gene matches: 7. Germline V CDR1 and CDR2: LNHDA, SQIVND (reference sequence). The CDR3 loop is CATLGRETDTQYF. The DNA of the CDR3 is TGTGCCACCCTGGGGAGGGAGACAGATACGCAGTATTTT.

This clone was observed once. The CDR3, as DNA: TGTGCCAGCAGTACTACTACCGCCTCCTACGAGCAGTACTTC. It translates to CASSTTTASYEQYF. The chain combines TRBV2 with TRBJ2-5; D is undetermined. Judging by the DNA end, TRBJ2-7 fits better; the J call may be wrong. This CDR3 is 14 amino acids long. Germline CDR1 is SNHLY and CDR2 is FYNNEI.

V and J are TRBV10-2 and TRBJ2-2; maybe TRBD2 (5 bases). The CDR3 has 16 residues. The ends were cut back, 9 bases at V and 2 bases at J, with 19 bases in the middle. Looked up from germline, CDR1 is WSHSY and CDR2 is SAAADI. The CDR3 nucleotides read TGCGCCAGGGGGAGTAGCCCGCAATCTAACACCGGGGAGCTGTTTTTT. Translation: CARGSSPQSNTGELFF.

CDR3 region: CASSRATGGWNEQFF. The CDR3 coding sequence is TGTGCCAGTAGTAGGGCGACAGGGGGCTGGAATGAGCAGTTCTTC. This chain connects TRBV19 to TRBJ2-1; 10 nucleotides align to TRBD1. After removal of 4 bases from V and 7 bases from J, the junction contained 7 bases not matched to a gene. The CDR3 length is 15 residues. Germline lookup yields CDR1 LNHDA and CDR2 SQIVND (reference sequence). Full variable domain (missing parts from reference TRBV19 and TRBJ2-1): DGGITQSPKYLFRKEGQNVTLSCEQNLNHDAMYWYRQDPGQGLRLIYYSQIVNDFQKGDIAEGYSVSREKKESFPLTVTSAQKNPTAFYLCASSRATGGWNEQFFGPGTRLTVL.

This clone occurred a few times. The chain employs TRBV4-1 and TRBJ2-7, with 7 bases lining up with TRBD1. V trimming: 4 bases; J trimming: 7 bases; junction bases outside the gene matches: 4. This CDR3 contains 12 residues. The germline gives CDR1 MGHRA, CDR2 YSYEKL. The CDR3 coding sequence is TGCGCCAGCAGCCGGATACAGGGGGAGCAGTACTTC. Translation gives CASSRIQGEQYF.

The chain links TRBV19 to TRBJ2-1; no reliable D call. The germline V and J ends were trimmed by 0 bases and 12 bases, with 12 bases remaining between them. The CDR3 totals 13 residues. The germline V gene encodes CDR1 LNHDA and CDR2 SQIVND (reference sequence). The CDR3 region has the DNA TGTGCCAGTAGTATAGATCAGGCCACTGGGCAGTTCTTC. It is translated as CASSIDQATGQFF.

CDR3 loop: CASSLGDSYQPQHF. The CDR3 DNA reads TGTGCCAGCAGCTTAGGGGACAGTTATCAGCCCCAGCATTTT. The V and J genes are TRBV7-8 and TRBJ1-5; 7 nucleotides agree with TRBD1. Losses at the gene ends were 1 base for V and 5 bases for J; bases not matched to a gene: 2. The CDR3 runs to 14 residues. CDR1 and CDR2 from the germline V gene are SGHVS and FQNEAQ.

This clone was observed a single time. No DNA is shown, since the ends of the CDR3 on it are uncertain; the CDR3 is the one TCRdb lists. This chain joins TRBV2 and TRBJ2-7; the D call TRBD1 from the table was never checked on the DNA. The CDR3 sequence runs 15 residues, both termini included. Germline V CDR1 and CDR2: SNHLY, FYNNEI. The CDR3 loop reads CASSVGQGAQSMSPF.

The rearrangement links TRBV6-5 to TRBJ1-2; D perhaps matches TRBD1 (6 bases). Trimming removed 5 bases from V and 6 bases from J, with 10 bases in between. This CDR3 spans 12 amino acids. The germline CDR1 and CDR2 sequences are MNHEY and SVGAGI. The chain's CDR3 is CASSAQGNGYTF. The CDR3, as DNA: TGTGCCAGCAGTGCACAGGGTAATGGCTACACCTTC.

The rearrangement joins TRBV10-3 to TRBJ1-1; possibly TRBD1 for D (5 bases). V gave up 10 bases and J gave up 4 bases, with 16 bases separating them. Germline V lookup: CDR1 ENHRY, CDR2 SYGVKD. The CDR3 is 13 amino acids. This CDR3 is CATWPGRSTEAFF. CDR3 coding DNA: TGTGCCACGTGGCCAGGGCGTTCCACTGAAGCTTTCTTT.

This clone was seen more than once but under ten times. This rearrangement joins TRBV27 to TRBJ1-4, with D possibly TRBD1 on 5 matching bases. This CDR3 region has 13 residues. V was trimmed by 3 bases and J by 6 bases, leaving 8 bases between them. Germline lookup yields CDR1 MNHEY and CDR2 SMNVEV (reference sequence). The DNA for the CDR3 is TGTGCCAGCAGTTTTCAGGGTTATGAAAAACTGTTTTTT. Its protein product is CASSFQGYEKLFF.

V usage is TRBV18 and J usage is TRBJ1-1; 7 bases match TRBD1. The germline CDR1 and CDR2 sequences are KGHSH and LQKENI. The trim removed 1 base at V and 1 base at J, leaving 12 bases unmatched. The CDR3 has 18 amino acids. The CDR3 region has the DNA TGTGCCAGCTCACCACGACCGACAGGGAGAGTGGAGAACACTGAAGCTTTCTTT. Protein: CASSPRPTGRVENTEAFF.

The gene calls are TRBV5-6 and TRBJ2-7; D perhaps matches TRBD2 (5 bases). The CDR3 extends over 16 amino acids. Between the trimmed V and J ends, which lost 3 bases and 0 bases, there was a span of 16 bases. From germline, CDR1 is SGHDT and CDR2 YYEEEE. The CDR3 DNA reads TGTGCCAGCAGCTCCCCGGGCGGGCGGAGCTCCTACGAGCAGTACTTC. Its protein product is CASSSPGGRSSYEQYF.

J is TRBJ2-7 and V is TRBV11-2; 11 bases are shared with TRBD2. With V trimmed by 7 bases and J by 2 bases, 16 bases remained unmatched. CDR1 and CDR2 from the germline V gene are SGHAT and FQNNGV. CDR3 length: 18 amino acids. The CDR3 sequence is CASTARASGGSVAYEQYF. The DNA for the CDR3 is TGTGCCAGCACCGCGCGGGCTAGCGGGGGGTCGGTGGCCTACGAGCAGTACTTC.

This rearrangement joins TRBV9 to TRBJ1-4, with TRBD1 identical over 9 bases. The CDR3 sequence is 19 residues long. V was clipped by 0 bases and J by 0 bases; unmatched bases: 9. The germline V gene encodes CDR1 SGDLS and CDR2 YYNGEE. CDR3 region: CASSVAETGQGATNEKLFF. CDR3 DNA sequence: TGTGCCAGCAGCGTAGCTGAGACGGGACAGGGTGCAACTAATGAAAAACTGTTTTTT.

This clone was recorded once. Other DNA sequences in this sample translate to the same CDR3. The genes are TRBV18 and TRBJ1-5, with a possible D match to TRBD1 (6 bases). The germline V gene has CDR1 KGHSH and CDR2 LQKENI. The CDR3 spans 14 residues. Trimming shortened V by 3 bases and J by 2 bases, and 8 bases separated the two germline ends. CDR3 sequence (DNA): TGTGCCAGCTCACCCTCAGGGGGCAATCAGCCCCAGCATTTT. It translates to CASSPSGGNQPQHF. Combining the CDR3 with reference TRBV18 and TRBJ1-5 gives the whole variable domain NAGVMQNPRHLVRRRGQEARLRCSPMKGHSHVYWYRQLPEEGLKFMVYLQKENIIDESGMPKERFSAEFPKEGPSILRIQQVVRGDSAAYFCASSPSGGNQPQHFGDGTRLSIL.